This TCR beta chain emerged from a study of control samples from healthy donors and cancer patients. Profiling relied on immunoSEQ multiplex PCR, and the TCRdb table lists in-frame clones only, not all of them. The profile shows 40,000 to 55,000 clones, over 65% of them singletons. CDR1 and CDR2 (germline): MNHEY, SMNVEV (reference sequence). V shed 5 bases, J shed 3 bases, and the junction held 1 base outside the gene matches. The CDR3 runs to 14 residues. The V and J genes are TRBV27 and TRBJ2-1, with 10 bases that match TRBD2. The source of this sequence is a male donor with melanoma. Sequenced input: formalin-fixed, paraffin-embedded tissue. CDR3 nucleotides: TGTGCCAGCAGTCGGACTAGCGGCTACAATGAGCAGTTCTTC. It encodes CASSRTSGYNEQFF.